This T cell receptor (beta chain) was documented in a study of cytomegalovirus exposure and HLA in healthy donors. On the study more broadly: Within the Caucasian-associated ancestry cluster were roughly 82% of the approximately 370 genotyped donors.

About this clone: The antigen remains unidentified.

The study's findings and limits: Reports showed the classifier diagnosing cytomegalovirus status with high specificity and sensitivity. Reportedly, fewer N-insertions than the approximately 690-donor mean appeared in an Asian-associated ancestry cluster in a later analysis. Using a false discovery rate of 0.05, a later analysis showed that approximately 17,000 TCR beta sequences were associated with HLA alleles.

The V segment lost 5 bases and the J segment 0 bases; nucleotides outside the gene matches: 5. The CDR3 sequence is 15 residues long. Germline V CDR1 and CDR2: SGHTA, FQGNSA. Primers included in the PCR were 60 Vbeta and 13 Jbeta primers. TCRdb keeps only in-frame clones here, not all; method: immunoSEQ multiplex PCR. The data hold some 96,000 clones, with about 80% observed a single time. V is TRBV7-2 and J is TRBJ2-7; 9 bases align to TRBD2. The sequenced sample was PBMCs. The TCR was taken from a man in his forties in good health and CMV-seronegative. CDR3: CASSRLADLSYEQYF. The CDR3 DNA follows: TGTGCCAGCAGCAGACTAGCGGACCTCTCCTACGAGCAGTACTTC. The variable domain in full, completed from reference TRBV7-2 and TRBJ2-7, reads GAGVSQSPSNKVTEKGKDVELRCDPISGHTALYWYRQSLGQGLEFLIYFQGNSAPDKSGLPSDRFSAERTGGSVSTLTIQRTQQEDSAVYLCASSRLADLSYEQYFGPGTRLTVT.